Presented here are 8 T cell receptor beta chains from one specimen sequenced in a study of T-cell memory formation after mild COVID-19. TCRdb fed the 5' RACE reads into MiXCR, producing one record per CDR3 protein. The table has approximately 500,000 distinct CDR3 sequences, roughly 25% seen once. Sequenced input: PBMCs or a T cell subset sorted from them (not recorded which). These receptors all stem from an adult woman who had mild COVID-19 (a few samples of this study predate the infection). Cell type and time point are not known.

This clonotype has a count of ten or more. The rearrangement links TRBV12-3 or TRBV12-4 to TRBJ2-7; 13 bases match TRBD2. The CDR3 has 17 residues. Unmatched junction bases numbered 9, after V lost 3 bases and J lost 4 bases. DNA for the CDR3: TGTGCCAGCAGTTTGTCGAGGACTAGCGGGAGTGCATACGAGCAGTACTTC. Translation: CASSLSRTSGSAYEQYF.

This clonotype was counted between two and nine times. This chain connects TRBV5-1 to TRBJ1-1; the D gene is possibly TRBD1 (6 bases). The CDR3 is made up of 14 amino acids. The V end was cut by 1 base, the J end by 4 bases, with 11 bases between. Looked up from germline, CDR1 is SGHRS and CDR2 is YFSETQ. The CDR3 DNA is TGCGCCAGCAGCTTGACAGGGTGGGCCACTGAAGCTTTCTTT. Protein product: CASSLTGWATEAFF.

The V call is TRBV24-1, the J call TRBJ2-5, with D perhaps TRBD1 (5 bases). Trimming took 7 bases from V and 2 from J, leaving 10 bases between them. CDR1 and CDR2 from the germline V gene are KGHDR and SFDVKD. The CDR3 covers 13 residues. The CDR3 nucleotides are TGTGCCACCAGAACGGCAGGGCAAGAGACCCAGTACTTC. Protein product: CATRTAGQETQYF.

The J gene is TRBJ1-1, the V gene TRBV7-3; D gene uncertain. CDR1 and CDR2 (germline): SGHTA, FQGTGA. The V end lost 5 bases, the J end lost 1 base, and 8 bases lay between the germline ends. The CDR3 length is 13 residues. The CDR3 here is CASSDFRNTEAFF. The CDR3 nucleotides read TGTGCCAGCAGCGATTTCCGGAACACTGAAGCTTTCTTT.

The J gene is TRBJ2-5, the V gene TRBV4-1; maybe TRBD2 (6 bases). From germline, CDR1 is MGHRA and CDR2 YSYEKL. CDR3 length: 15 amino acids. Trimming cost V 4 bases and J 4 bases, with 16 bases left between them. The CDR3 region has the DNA TGCGCCAGCAGCCCGGCCACGGCTAGCGCAGAGACCCAGTACTTC. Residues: CASSPATASAETQYF.

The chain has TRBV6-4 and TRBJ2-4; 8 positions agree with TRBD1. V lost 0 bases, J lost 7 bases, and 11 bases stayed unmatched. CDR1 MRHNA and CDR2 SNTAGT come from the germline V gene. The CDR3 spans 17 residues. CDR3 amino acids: CASSDSSPTGEVNIQYF. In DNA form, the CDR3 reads TGTGCCAGCAGTGACTCGAGCCCGACAGGGGAGGTGAACATTCAGTACTTC.

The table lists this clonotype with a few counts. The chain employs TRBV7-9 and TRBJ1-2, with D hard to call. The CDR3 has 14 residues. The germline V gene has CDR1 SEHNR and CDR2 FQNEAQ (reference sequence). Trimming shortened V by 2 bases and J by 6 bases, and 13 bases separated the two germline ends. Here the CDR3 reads CASSLSGSANGYTF. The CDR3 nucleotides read TGTGCCAGCAGCTTAAGCGGATCTGCAAATGGCTACACCTTC. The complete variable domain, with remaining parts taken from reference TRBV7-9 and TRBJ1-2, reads DTGVSQNPRHKITKRGQNVTFRCDPISEHNRLYWYRQTLGQGPEFLTYFQNEAQLEKSRLLSDRFSAERPKGSFSTLEIQRTEQGDSAMYLCASSLSGSANGYTFGSGTRLTVV.

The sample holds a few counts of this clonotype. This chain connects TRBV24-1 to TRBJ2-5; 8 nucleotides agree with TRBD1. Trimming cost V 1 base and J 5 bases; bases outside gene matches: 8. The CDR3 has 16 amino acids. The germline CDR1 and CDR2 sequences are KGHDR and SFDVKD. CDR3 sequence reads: CATSDFGRGLEETQYF. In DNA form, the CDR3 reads TGTGCCACCAGTGATTTTGGCAGGGGGCTTGAGGAGACCCAGTACTTC.